The source of this TCR beta chain is a study of T cell responses to AZD1222 COVID-19 vaccine. Across the study: Analysis merged second doses at about 4 or about 12 weeks. Findings and limits, study-wide: CD4 TCRs linked to vaccination spanned spike, dominating at 160-218 and 743-854. Mostly white British, mostly female donors; authors suggested clonal diversity may be underestimated.

For this clone: Its target is not known.

Trimming took 2 bases from V and 6 from J, leaving 9 bases between them. The CDR3 loop spans 13 amino acids. Germline V gene lookup returns CDR1 KGHSH and CDR2 LQKENI. Using immunoSEQ multiplex PCR, the repertoire was profiled, and TCRdb retains in-frame clones only, with some absent. The sample holds more than 65,000 clones, 70% to 80% seen once. The clonotype originates from an adult in good health. The rearrangement uses TRBV18 and TRBJ2-3; weak D call: TRBD1 (6 bases). Sequencing used peripheral blood, obtained on day 0 of AZD1222 vaccination. The DNA for the CDR3 is TGTGCCAGCTCACCAGGGGGCATGGATACGCAGTATTTT. As protein: CASSPGGMDTQYF.